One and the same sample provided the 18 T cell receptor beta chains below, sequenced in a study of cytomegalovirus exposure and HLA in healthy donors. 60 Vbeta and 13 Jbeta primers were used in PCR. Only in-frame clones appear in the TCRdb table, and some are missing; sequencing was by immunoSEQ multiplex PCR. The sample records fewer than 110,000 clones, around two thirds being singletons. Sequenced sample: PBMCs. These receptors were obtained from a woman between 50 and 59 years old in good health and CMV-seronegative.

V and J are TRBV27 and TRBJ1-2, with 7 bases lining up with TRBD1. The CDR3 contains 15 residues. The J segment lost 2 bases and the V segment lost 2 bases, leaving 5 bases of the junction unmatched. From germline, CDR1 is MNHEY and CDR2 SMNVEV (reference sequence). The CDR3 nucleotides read TGTGCCAGCAGTTTACGCAGGGGGTTAAACTATGGCTACACCTTC. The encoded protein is CASSLRRGLNYGYTF.

This CDR3 reads CAWDRQSGQKLFF. The CDR3 DNA sequence: TGTGCCTGGGACCGACAGTCCGGGCAAAAACTGTTTTTT. This chain uses TRBV30 with TRBJ1-4, with D perhaps matching TRBD1 (5 bases). V was clipped by 5 bases and J by 9 bases, with 16 bases between them. The CDR3 has 13 residues. Germline CDR1 and CDR2: GTSNPN and SVGIG (reference sequence).

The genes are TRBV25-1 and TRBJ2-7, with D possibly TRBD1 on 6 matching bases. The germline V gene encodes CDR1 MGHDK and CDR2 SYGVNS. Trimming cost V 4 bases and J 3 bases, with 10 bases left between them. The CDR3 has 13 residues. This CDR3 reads CASSAGQVYEQYF. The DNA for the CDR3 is TGTGCCAGCAGTGCGGGACAAGTCTACGAGCAGTACTTC.

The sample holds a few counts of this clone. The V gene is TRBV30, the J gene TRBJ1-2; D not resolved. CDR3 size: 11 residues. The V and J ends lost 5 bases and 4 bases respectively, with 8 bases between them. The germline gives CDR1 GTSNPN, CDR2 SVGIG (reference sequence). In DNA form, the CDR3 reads TGTGCCTGGGGGCTGGGCTATGGCTACACCTTC. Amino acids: CAWGLGYGYTF.

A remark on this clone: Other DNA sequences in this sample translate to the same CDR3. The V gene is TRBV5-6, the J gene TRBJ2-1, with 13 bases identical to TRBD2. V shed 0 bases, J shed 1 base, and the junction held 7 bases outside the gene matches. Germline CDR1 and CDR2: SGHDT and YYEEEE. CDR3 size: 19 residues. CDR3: CASSLGLAGGPPSYNEQFF. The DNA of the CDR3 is TGTGCCAGCAGCTTGGGACTAGCGGGGGGCCCTCCATCCTACAATGAGCAGTTCTTC.

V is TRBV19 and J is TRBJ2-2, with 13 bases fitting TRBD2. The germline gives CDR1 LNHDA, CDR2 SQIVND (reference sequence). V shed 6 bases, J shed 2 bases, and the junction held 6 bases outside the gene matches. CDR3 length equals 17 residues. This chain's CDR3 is CASSRTSGGANTGELFF. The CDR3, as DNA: TGTGCCAGTAGCCGGACTAGCGGGGGAGCAAACACCGGGGAGCTGTTTTTT.

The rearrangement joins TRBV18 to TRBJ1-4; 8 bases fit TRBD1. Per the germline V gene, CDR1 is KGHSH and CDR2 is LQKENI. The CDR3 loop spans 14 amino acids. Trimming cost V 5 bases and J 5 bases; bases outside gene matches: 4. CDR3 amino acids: CASSRQGTNEKLFF. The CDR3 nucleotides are TGTGCCAGCTCAAGACAGGGGACAAATGAAAAACTGTTTTTT. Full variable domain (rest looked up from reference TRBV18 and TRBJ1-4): NAGVMQNPRHLVRRRGQEARLRCSPMKGHSHVYWYRQLPEEGLKFMVYLQKENIIDESGMPKERFSAEFPKEGPSILRIQQVVRGDSAAYFCASSRQGTNEKLFFGSGTQLSVL.

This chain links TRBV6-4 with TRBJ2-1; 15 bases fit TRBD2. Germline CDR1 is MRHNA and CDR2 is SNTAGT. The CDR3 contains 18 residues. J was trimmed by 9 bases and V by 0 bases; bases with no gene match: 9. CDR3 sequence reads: CASSDSPGLAGGPGEQFF. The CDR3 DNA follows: TGTGCCAGCAGTGACTCCCCTGGACTAGCGGGAGGGCCGGGTGAGCAGTTCTTC.

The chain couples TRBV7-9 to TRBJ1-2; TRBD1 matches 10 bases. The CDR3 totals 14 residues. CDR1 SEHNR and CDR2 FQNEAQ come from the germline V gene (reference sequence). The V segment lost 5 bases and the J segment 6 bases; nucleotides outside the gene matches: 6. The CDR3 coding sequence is TGTGCCAGCAGCACGCGACAGGGGGCTAATGGCTACACCTTC. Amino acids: CASSTRQGANGYTF.

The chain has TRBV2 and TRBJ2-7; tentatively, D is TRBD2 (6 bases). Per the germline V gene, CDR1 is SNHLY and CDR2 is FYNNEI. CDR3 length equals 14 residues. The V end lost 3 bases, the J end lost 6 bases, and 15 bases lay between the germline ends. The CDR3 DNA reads TGTGCCAGCAGTGATTTTGAGGGAGGAGGCGAGCAGTACTTC. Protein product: CASSDFEGGGEQYF.

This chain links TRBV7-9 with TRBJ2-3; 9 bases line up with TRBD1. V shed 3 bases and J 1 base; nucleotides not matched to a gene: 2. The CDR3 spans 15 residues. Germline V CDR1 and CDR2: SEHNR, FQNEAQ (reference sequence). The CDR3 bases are TGTGCCAGCAGCTTGACAGGGGGGGGCACAGATACGCAGTATTTT. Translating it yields CASSLTGGGTDTQYF.

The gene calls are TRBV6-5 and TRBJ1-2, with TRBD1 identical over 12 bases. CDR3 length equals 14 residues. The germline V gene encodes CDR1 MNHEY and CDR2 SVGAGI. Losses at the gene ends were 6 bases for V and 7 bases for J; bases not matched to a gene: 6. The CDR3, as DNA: TGTGCCAGCAGCCGGGGACAGGGGGCGTTTGGCTACACCTTC. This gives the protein CASSRGQGAFGYTF.

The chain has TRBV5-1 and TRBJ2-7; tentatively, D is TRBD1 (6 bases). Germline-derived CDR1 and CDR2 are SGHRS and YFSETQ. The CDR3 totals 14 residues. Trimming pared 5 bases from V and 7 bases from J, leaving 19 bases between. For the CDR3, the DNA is TGCGCCAGCAGAGTGGACAGCGACCCGCGGGAGCAGTACTTC. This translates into CASRVDSDPREQYF.

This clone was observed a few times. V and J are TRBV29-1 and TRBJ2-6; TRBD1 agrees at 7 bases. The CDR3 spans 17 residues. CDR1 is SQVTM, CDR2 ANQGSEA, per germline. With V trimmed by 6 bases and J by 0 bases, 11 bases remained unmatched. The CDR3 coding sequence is TGCAGCGTCCGTAGGGACAGTACCTTCTCTGGGGCCAACGTCCTGACTTTC. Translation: CSVRRDSTFSGANVLTF.

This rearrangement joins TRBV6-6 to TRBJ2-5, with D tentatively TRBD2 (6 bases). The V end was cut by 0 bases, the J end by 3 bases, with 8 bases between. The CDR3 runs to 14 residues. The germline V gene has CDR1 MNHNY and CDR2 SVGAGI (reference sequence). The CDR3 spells CASSYSWGEETQYF. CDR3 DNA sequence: TGTGCCAGCAGTTACTCATGGGGGGAAGAGACCCAGTACTTC.

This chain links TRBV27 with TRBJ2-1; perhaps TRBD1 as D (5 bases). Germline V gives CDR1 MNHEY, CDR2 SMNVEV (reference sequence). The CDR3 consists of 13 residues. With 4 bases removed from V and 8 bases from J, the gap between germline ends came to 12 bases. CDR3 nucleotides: TGTGCCAGCAGTTCGTCAGGGTTAGATGAGCAGTTCTTC. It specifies CASSSSGLDEQFF.

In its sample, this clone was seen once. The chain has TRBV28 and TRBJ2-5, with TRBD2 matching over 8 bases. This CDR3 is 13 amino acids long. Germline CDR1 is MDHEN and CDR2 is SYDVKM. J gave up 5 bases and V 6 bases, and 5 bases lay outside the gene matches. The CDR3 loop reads CASRGGRLETQYF. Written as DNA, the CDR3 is TGTGCCAGCAGGGGCGGGAGGTTGGAGACCCAGTACTTC.

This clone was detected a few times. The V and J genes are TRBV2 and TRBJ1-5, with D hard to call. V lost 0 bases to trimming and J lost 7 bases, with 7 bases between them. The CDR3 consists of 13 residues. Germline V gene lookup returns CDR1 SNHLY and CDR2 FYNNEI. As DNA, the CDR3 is TGTGCCAGCAGTGAAGCTTGGAGCCAGCCCCAGCATTTT. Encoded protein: CASSEAWSQPQHF.